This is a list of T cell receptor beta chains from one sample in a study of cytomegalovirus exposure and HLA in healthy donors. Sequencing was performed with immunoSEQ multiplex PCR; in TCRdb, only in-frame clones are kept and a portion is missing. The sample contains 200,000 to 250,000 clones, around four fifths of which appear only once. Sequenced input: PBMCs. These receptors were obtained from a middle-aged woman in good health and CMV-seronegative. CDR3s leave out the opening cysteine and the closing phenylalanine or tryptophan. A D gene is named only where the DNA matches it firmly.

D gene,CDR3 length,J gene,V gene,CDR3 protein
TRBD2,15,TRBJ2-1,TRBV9,ASSGTSGTVTYNEQF
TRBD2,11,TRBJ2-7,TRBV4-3,ASSQDRGGGQY
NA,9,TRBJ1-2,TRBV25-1,AAELDYGYT
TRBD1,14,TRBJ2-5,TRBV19,ASSIGQGARGETQY
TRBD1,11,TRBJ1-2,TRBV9,ASNRDRGSGYT
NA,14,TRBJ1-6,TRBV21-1,ASSKEGDREGSPLH
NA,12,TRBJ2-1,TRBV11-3,ASSLDGYGREQF
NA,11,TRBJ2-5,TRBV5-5,ASSYAPGETQY
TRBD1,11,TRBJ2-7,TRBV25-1,ASYQDRDHEQY
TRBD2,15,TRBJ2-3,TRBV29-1,SVEDTASGDSTDTQY
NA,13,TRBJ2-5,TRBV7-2,ASSYDPSGQETQY
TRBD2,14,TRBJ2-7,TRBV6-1,ASSDPWTSGSYEQY
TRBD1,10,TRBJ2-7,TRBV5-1,ASSSGTDEQY
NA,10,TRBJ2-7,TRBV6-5,ASSGGDFREY
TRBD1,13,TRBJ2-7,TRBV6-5,ASSYRGQGGYEQY
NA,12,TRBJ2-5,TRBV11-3,ASSRTEAQETQY
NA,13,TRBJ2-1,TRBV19,ASSISGGSYNEQF
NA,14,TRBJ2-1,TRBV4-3,ASSQDPGHSYNEQF
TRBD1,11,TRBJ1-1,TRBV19,ASIRDRATEAF
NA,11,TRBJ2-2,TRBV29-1,SVSLPNTGELF
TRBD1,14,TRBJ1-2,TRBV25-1,ASSDHTGQGMRGYT
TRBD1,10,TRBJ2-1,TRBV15,ATSGRQGQQF
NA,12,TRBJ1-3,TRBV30,AWSSGSSGNTIY
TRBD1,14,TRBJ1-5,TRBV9,ASSPPDREGNQPQH
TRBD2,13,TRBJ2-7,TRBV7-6,ASSIGAGVSYEQY
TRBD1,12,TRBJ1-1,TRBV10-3,AISAPTGESEAF
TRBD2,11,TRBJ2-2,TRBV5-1,ASSMTSSGELF
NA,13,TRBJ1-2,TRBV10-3,AISESGQDVYGYT
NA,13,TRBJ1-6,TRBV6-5,ASSYSAVGGSPLH
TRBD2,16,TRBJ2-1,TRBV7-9,ASSLWLAGGRKGNEQF
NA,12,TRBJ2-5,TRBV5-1,ASSLLQTGETQY
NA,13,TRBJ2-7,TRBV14,ASSQGSRSSYEQY
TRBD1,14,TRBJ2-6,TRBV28,ASRPLRGLGANVLT
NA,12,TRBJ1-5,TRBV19,ASSTTGGNQPQH
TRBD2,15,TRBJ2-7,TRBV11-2,ASSLSLGLAGTYEQY
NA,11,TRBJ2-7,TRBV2,ASSGYYSYEQY
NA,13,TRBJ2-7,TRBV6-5,ASRSSRDFFYEQY
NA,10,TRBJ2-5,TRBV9,GGGPIQETQY